The present entry profiles one T cell receptor (beta chain) with its context. This clonotype turned up a few times. There is no known antigen for this receptor. No much larger clone exists at a distance of one base, and base qualities are not known. This sample was included in a study of blood T cells in healthy people across ages (dated by TCRdb to about 2015). At the level of the whole study: Template switching captured roughly one uniquely barcoded TCR beta cDNA molecule per two T cells in model experiments. Using deep sequencing normalized with unique cDNA molecular identifiers, the study measured how TCR beta repertoire diversity changes with age. Four age groups were formed from the donors: young (average 16 years), middle-aged (just under 40), aged (under 70) and long-lived (roughly 88). Using the same blood draw, the study looked at two additional independent replicas of 1 million unique cDNA reads for two donors, one aged 18 to 29 and the other aged 80 or older.

Counted from cysteine to phenylalanine, this CDR3 has 16 amino acids. The CDR3 DNA has 48 bases and is translated from base 1. At the junction V is shortened by 7 bases and J by 6 bases; bases outside the gene matches: 12. The germline V gene provides CDR1 MNHEY and CDR2 SVGAGI. The investigation overall reported the following: A strong correlation was found between observed TCR beta diversity and the percentage of naive T cells measured by flow cytometry. The long-lived group showed more naive CD4+ T cells, fewer expanded clones and increased TCR diversity than the aged group, suggesting age selection. Since profiling was done on bulk unsorted PBMCs, naive and antigen-experienced compartments could not be conclusively compared. Total diversity estimates from one million sequenced T cells were considered lower bounds and underestimates. As age increased, observed TCR beta diversity per million T cells dropped in a roughly linear way, and a significant reduction was already evident by age 40. Donor CMV infection status was unknown, potentially confounding age-related changes in expanded clonotypes.

The donors were roughly 38 Caucasian individuals from Russia, aged 6 to 90 years, who were systemically healthy. Ten milliliters of peripheral blood were collected from each donor into EDTA-treated Vacutainer tubes. Ficoll-Paque density-gradient centrifugation was used to isolate PBMCs, with at least 7 million per sample. Total RNA, at least 6 micrograms per sample, was extracted from PBMCs with Trizol reagent. For every donor, an aliquot of PBMCs went through flow cytometry to measure the percentages of naive CD45RAhigh/CD27high T cells. Library preparation was by 5' RACE. The listed sequencing device is Illumina HiSeq 2500. A second PCR of roughly 6 to 11 cycles was run with a J-beta primer mix and a sample-barcoded 5' primer. A unique molecular identifier was introduced onto each TCR beta cDNA molecule by a template-switch 5' adaptor carrying 12 random nucleotides. At least 2.5 million CDR3-containing paired-end reads were obtained from each sample. First-strand cDNA synthesis was performed from all RNA using the Mint cDNA synthesis kit, with priming by a TRBC-specific oligonucleotide. Following uracil-DNA glycosylase treatment, all cDNA underwent a first 18-cycle PCR with the universal primers M1SS and BC2_uni_R. Concerning the study's data processing: Normalization of each sample was performed by random selection of 1 million high-quality reads, each carrying a distinct molecular identifier. Reads sharing molecular identifiers were discarded rather than binned into consensus sequences. MiTCR, set to a Q25 quality threshold and the strictest error-elimination algorithm, was used for CDR3 identification, clonotype clustering and error correction. A nonparametric unseen species model with Euler transformation was used to estimate a lower bound on total TCR beta diversity. The raw public data were reprocessed by TCRdb itself: fastp quality trimming at Q25, MiXCR clonotype calling, in-frame beta chains only. Every distinct CDR3 protein forms one entry, paired with its most common genes and DNA. None of the V and J calls come from the authors' own analysis; TCRdb made them. This sample has 800,000 to 950,000 distinct CDR3 sequences in its table, and about 27% of those were observed once. The top ten constitute roughly a tenth of the sample.

The same data also contributed to another study, on T cells of mothers and their children. The second study's paper adds: Donors were nine systemically healthy Caucasian individuals: three mothers and their six children. cDNA synthesis used all of the extracted RNA, with approximately 1.4 ug of RNA in each 15 ul reaction. In the second PCR, the M1S primer added sample barcodes and 2-4 random nucleotides. More than 9 million TCR beta CDR3 reads were obtained from each mother, and several million reads were obtained from each child. TCR recombination output is similarly shaped by thymic selection in related and unrelated pairs, with a minor effect exerted by inherited differences. Related mother-child pairs always showed normalized repertoire overlap that was slightly higher than in unrelated mother-child pairs, though the difference was never significant. No persistent microchimeric T cell clones were found, with a detection sensitivity of 75 to 100 clones per million clonotypes. The study used deep NGS to compare TCR beta repertoires of mothers and children, seeking features distinguishing related mother-child pairs from unrelated individuals. The mean age was about 40 +/- 4 years for the mothers and approximately 11 +/- 4 years for the children. After adapter ligation was performed with NEBNext reagents, the libraries were sequenced on an Illumina HiSeq 2000 with 100+100 nt paired-end reads. To prevent cross-contamination, the mother and child libraries were prepared one month apart and sequenced in separate runs. For each donor, somewhere between roughly 450,000 and 2,000,000 distinct TCR beta clonotypes were identified. Naive TCR beta clonotypes were estimated from low-frequency clonotypes matched to each donor's FACS-determined naive share, without sorting.

The TCR comes from a woman between 35 and 50 years old in good health. Material for sequencing was blood. This sequence uses TRBV6-5 and TRBJ2-1; the central 10 bases match TRBD1. This receptor carries the CDR3 CASTLGGGQGINEQFF. The DNA is as follows: TGTGCCAGCACCCTTGGCGGGGGACAGGGGATCAATGAGCAGTTCTTC.